Listed here are 31 T cell receptor beta chains from one sample, sequenced in a study of cytomegalovirus exposure and HLA in healthy donors (dated by TCRdb to about 2017). Receptors were amplified or captured by the immunoSEQ multiplex PCR assay. The multiplex PCR relied on a mix of 60 forward primers for TCR Vbeta segments and 13 reverse primers for TCR Jbeta segments. In its TCRdb copy, this immuneACCESS table keeps in-frame sequences only and misses some clones. Where compared with another copy, unresolved V genes explain less than half of these, and the others have no known cause. This sample holds 100,000 to 150,000 clones; around 77% were observed only once. The top ten hold around 5.2% of the sample. The specimen was PBMCs. The source is a man aged 45 to 65 in good health and CMV-seropositive.

In its sample, this clone was seen a few times. This chain joins TRBV10-2 and TRBJ1-6; 9 bases match TRBD1. The CDR3 runs 13 residues. Germline V gives CDR1 WSHSY, CDR2 SAAADI. J gave up 8 bases and V 7 bases, and 3 bases lay outside the gene matches. The CDR3 region is CASNTGGYSPLHF. The CDR3, as DNA: TGCGCCAGCAATACAGGGGGCTATTCACCCCTCCACTTT.

The CDR3 DNA follows: TGCAGCGTTGACGGGGTAGGGTTGGATGAGCAGTTCTTC. It specifies CSVDGVGLDEQFF. The chain has TRBV29-1 and TRBJ2-1, with D possibly matching TRBD2 (5 bases). The ends were cut back, 3 bases at V and 8 bases at J, with 14 bases in the middle. Germline V lookup: CDR1 SQVTM, CDR2 ANQGSEA. The CDR3 is 13 amino acids.

This clone was observed a few times. This chain uses TRBV9 with TRBJ1-1, with TRBD1 as a possible D gene (5 bases). The V end lost 3 bases, the J end lost 1 base, and 7 bases lay between the germline ends. The germline gives CDR1 SGDLS, CDR2 YYNGEE. The CDR3 runs 13 residues. CDR3 residues: CASSDGQNTEAFF. In DNA, the CDR3 is TGTGCCAGCAGCGACGGACAGAACACTGAAGCTTTCTTT.

The chain is built from TRBV10-3 and TRBJ1-1, with D possibly TRBD1 on 6 matching bases. The CDR3 is made up of 15 amino acids. Trimming left V 0 bases short and J 2 bases short, with 10 bases between. Germline-derived CDR1 and CDR2 are ENHRY and SYGVKD. CDR3 nucleotides: TGTGCCATCAGTGAGTCGGGGGCAGCCAACACTGAAGCTTTCTTT. Protein sequence: CAISESGAANTEAFF.

The chain employs TRBV19 and TRBJ2-5; no definite D call. V lost 6 bases and J lost 3, with 5 bases in between. The CDR3 spans 11 residues. Germline assignment: CDR1 LNHDA and CDR2 SQIVND (reference sequence). This CDR3 is CASRREETQYF. CDR3 bases: TGTGCCAGTAGGCGCGAAGAGACCCAGTACTTC.

The CDR3 reads CASTRGTGWFVDTQYF. CDR3 DNA: TGCGCCAGCACCCGGGGGACAGGGTGGTTCGTAGATACGCAGTATTTT. V and J are TRBV23-1 and TRBJ2-3, with TRBD1 identical over 9 bases. TRBV23-1 qualifies as an ORF whose function is uncertain. V lost 7 bases, J lost 5 bases, and 13 bases stayed unmatched. This CDR3 is built from 16 residues.

The chain combines TRBV30 with TRBJ1-1; perhaps TRBD1 as D (5 bases). The CDR3 runs 14 residues. Germline V gene sequence: CDR1 GTSNPN, CDR2 SVGIG (reference sequence). V was cut by 0 bases and J by 4 bases, with 12 bases left in between. CDR3 amino acids: CAWSVGRARTEAFF. DNA of the CDR3: TGTGCCTGGAGTGTTGGCAGGGCCCGCACTGAAGCTTTCTTT.

The genes are TRBV5-1 and TRBJ2-1, with D perhaps matching TRBD1 (5 bases). Germline lookup yields CDR1 SGHRS and CDR2 YFSETQ. V shed 3 bases and J shed 0 bases, with 13 bases lying between them. The length of the CDR3 is 16 residues. CDR3 residues: CASSSSRQGSYNEQFF. The CDR3 DNA sequence: TGCGCCAGCAGCTCGTCGAGGCAGGGCTCCTACAATGAGCAGTTCTTC.

This clone was observed many times. The chain recombines TRBV30 with TRBJ2-7, with D perhaps matching TRBD2 (6 bases). CDR1 and CDR2 (germline): GTSNPN, SVGIG (reference sequence). The length of the CDR3 is 14 residues. V was trimmed by 8 bases and J by 2 bases, leaving 19 bases between them. This chain's CDR3 is CALEGGYGTYEQYF. The CDR3 region has the DNA TGTGCCCTGGAGGGAGGTTACGGAACCTACGAGCAGTACTTC.

This chain uses TRBV4-1 with TRBJ1-1, with D maybe TRBD1 (5 bases). V shed 4 bases and J shed 4 bases, with 10 bases lying between them. The germline V gene encodes CDR1 MGHRA and CDR2 YSYEKL. CDR3 length: 13 amino acids. CDR3 region: CASSPLDTTEAFF. CDR3 coding DNA: TGCGCCAGCAGCCCCCTGGACACCACTGAAGCTTTCTTT.

The chain recombines TRBV6-6 with TRBJ1-2, with TRBD1 identical over 10 bases. V was clipped by 5 bases and J by 3 bases; unmatched bases: 6. The CDR3 runs 15 residues. CDR1 is MNHNY and CDR2 is SVGAGI in the germline V gene (reference sequence). Here the CDR3 DNA reads TGTGCCAGCAGTCTAGGACAGGGGGGGCACTATGGCTACACCTTC. Protein sequence: CASSLGQGGHYGYTF.

This chain uses TRBV5-1 with TRBJ1-3; D might be TRBD1 (5 bases). V dropped 0 bases and J dropped 4 bases, with 5 bases sitting between them. The CDR3 extends over 13 amino acids. CDR1 and CDR2 (germline): SGHRS, YFSETQ. The CDR3 sequence: CASSLGQGNTIYF. The CDR3 coding sequence is TGCGCCAGCAGCTTGGGACAGGGAAACACCATATATTTT. The full variable domain, in which reference TRBV5-1 and TRBJ1-3 provide the parts outside the CDR3, is KAGVTQTPRYLIKTRGQQVTLSCSPISGHRSVSWYQQTPGQGLQFLFEYFSETQRNKGNFPGRFSGRQFSNSRSEMNVSTLELGDSALYLCASSLGQGNTIYFGEGSWLTVV.

The rearrangement joins TRBV7-2 to TRBJ2-7; D might be TRBD2 (6 bases). V gave up 4 bases and J gave up 3 bases, with 10 bases separating them. CDR3 length equals 13 residues. Germline V gene sequence: CDR1 SGHTA, CDR2 FQGNSA. CDR3 in DNA: TGTGCCAGCAGCTCTTGGCGGGGCTACGAGCAGTACTTC. Amino acids: CASSSWRGYEQYF.

The chain recombines TRBV5-1 with TRBJ1-2; D ambiguous. V lost 4 bases and J 7 bases, leaving 20 bases between the germline ends. The V gene's germline CDR1 is SGHRS and CDR2 YFSETQ. The CDR3 has 15 residues. DNA for the CDR3: TGCGCCAGCAGCGGAGCCGGGAACCCGGCGGGTGGCTACACCTTC. It specifies CASSGAGNPAGGYTF.

The chain is built from TRBV2 and TRBJ2-7; the D gene is possibly TRBD2 (6 bases). The germline V gene has CDR1 SNHLY and CDR2 FYNNEI. The ends were cut back, 10 bases at V and 0 bases at J, with 13 bases in the middle. CDR3 size: 13 residues. CDR3 sequence reads: CATTGSGSYEQYF. CDR3 nucleotide sequence: TGTGCCACCACAGGTAGCGGCTCCTACGAGCAGTACTTC.

This sequence joins TRBV7-2 and TRBJ1-5; D might be TRBD1 (5 bases). V was pared by 5 bases and J by 3 bases, with 11 bases between. The germline gives CDR1 SGHTA, CDR2 FQGNSA. The CDR3 is made up of 14 amino acids. CDR3 residues: CASSPTGFNQPQHF. In DNA, the CDR3 is TGTGCCAGCAGCCCCACAGGATTCAATCAGCCCCAGCATTTT.

Here the CDR3 reads CASSQEPTGMNTEAFF. The CDR3 nucleotides are TGCGCCAGCAGCCAAGAACCTACAGGGATGAACACTGAAGCTTTCTTT. The V gene is TRBV4-3, the J gene TRBJ1-1; D perhaps matches TRBD1 (6 bases). The CDR3 is 16 residues long. Germline CDR1 and CDR2: LGHNA and YSLEER. Trimming took off 0 bases at V and 0 bases at J, with 11 bases between the two ends.

This sequence joins TRBV5-6 and TRBJ2-1; 8 bases line up with TRBD1. Trimming cost V 3 bases and J 11 bases; bases outside gene matches: 4. CDR1 and CDR2 (germline): SGHDT, YYEEEE. This CDR3 region has 12 residues. CDR3 loop: CASSSGQGKQFF. The CDR3 bases are TGTGCCAGCAGCTCCGGACAGGGCAAGCAGTTCTTC.

In this sample, this clone turned up once. The chain is built from TRBV15 and TRBJ2-5; maybe TRBD1 (6 bases). V shed 3 bases and J shed 1 base, with 15 bases lying between them. The CDR3 runs to 16 residues. The germline CDR1 and CDR2 sequences are LNHNV and YYDKDF (reference sequence). Here the CDR3 DNA reads TGTGCCACCAGCAGTCGAAGGGGGACCCCCCAAGAGACCCAGTACTTC. This translates into CATSSRRGTPQETQYF.

V is TRBV28 and J is TRBJ2-7; 10 bases map to TRBD1. CDR1 is MDHEN, CDR2 SYDVKM, per germline. The CDR3 loop spans 18 amino acids. With V trimmed by 2 bases and J by 0 bases, 10 bases remained unmatched. As DNA, the CDR3 is TGTGCCAGCAGTTTAATGGGACCGGGACAGGGGAGCTCCTACGAGCAGTACTTC. Translation: CASSLMGPGQGSSYEQYF.

This clone turned up a few times. The gene calls are TRBV6-1 and TRBJ1-4; D may be TRBD1 (5 bases). With 3 bases removed from V and 3 bases from J, the gap between germline ends came to 8 bases. This CDR3 contains 14 residues. Germline V lookup: CDR1 MNHNS, CDR2 SASEGT. Here the CDR3 reads CASSEGGSNEKLFF. As DNA, the CDR3 is TGTGCCAGCAGTGAGGGGGGATCTAATGAAAAACTGTTTTTT.

This chain joins TRBV18 and TRBJ1-4; 7 bases fit TRBD1. Germline loops: CDR1 KGHSH, CDR2 LQKENI. The V and J ends lost 5 bases and 0 bases, in that order; junction bases with no gene match: 6. The CDR3 has 16 residues. The CDR3 reads CASSRGQTATNEKLFF. CDR3 DNA sequence: TGTGCCAGCTCAAGGGGACAGACCGCAACTAATGAAAAACTGTTTTTT.

The V gene is TRBV5-1, the J gene TRBJ2-7; TRBD1 is a possible D gene (5 bases). CDR1 SGHRS and CDR2 YFSETQ come from the germline V gene. The V and J ends lost 0 bases and 5 bases respectively, with 12 bases between them. The length of the CDR3 is 14 residues. The CDR3 nucleotides are TGCGCCAGCAGCTTGGCAGGGCCCTCGGACGAGCAGTACTTC. This gives the protein CASSLAGPSDEQYF.

This clone showed up just once. The chain links TRBV7-2 to TRBJ1-2, with TRBD1 as a possible D gene (5 bases). This CDR3 is 14 amino acids long. Per the germline V gene, CDR1 is SGHTA and CDR2 is FQGNSA. V was clipped by 7 bases and J by 8 bases, with 20 bases between them. This CDR3 is CASTIDGARGGYTF. The CDR3 DNA sequence: TGTGCCAGCACCATCGATGGGGCCCGGGGGGGCTACACCTTC.

The chain uses TRBV18 and TRBJ1-3, with 9 bases matching TRBD1. Looked up from germline, CDR1 is KGHSH and CDR2 is LQKENI. Germline trimming cut 3 bases from V and 4 bases from J; bases unmatched to any gene: 7. This CDR3 comprises 16 residues. The CDR3 here is CASSPPDRGPGNTIYF. The CDR3 coding sequence is TGTGCCAGCTCACCTCCGGACAGGGGACCCGGAAACACCATATATTTT.

The chain is built from TRBV6-5 and TRBJ2-2, with a possible D match to TRBD2 (6 bases). This CDR3 region has 15 residues. Germline assignment: CDR1 MNHEY and CDR2 SVGAGI. V lost 3 bases to trimming and J lost 1 base, with 9 bases between them. The CDR3 is CASSYLAVNTGELFF. The DNA for the CDR3 is TGTGCCAGCAGTTATTTAGCGGTGAACACCGGGGAGCTGTTTTTT.

J is TRBJ2-7 and V is TRBV27; 9 nucleotides match TRBD1. There are 15 residues in the CDR3. Unmatched junction bases numbered 12, after V lost 7 bases and J lost 5 bases. Germline lookup yields CDR1 MNHEY and CDR2 SMNVEV (reference sequence). This chain's CDR3 is CASTSGGTGTHEQYF. The CDR3 DNA reads TGTGCCAGCACCTCCGGAGGGACAGGGACCCACGAGCAGTACTTC.

The chain uses TRBV2 and TRBJ1-2; TRBD1 aligns across 11 bases. Losses at the gene ends were 4 bases for V and 7 bases for J; bases not matched to a gene: 5. The CDR3 covers 14 residues. In germline, CDR1 is SNHLY, CDR2 FYNNEI. In nucleotides, the CDR3 is TGTGCCAGCAGTGGGGGGGACAGGGGGTTTGGCTACACCTTC. Amino acid sequence: CASSGGDRGFGYTF.

This chain uses TRBV25-1 with TRBJ2-5; D perhaps matches TRBD2 (6 bases). Trimming took off 4 bases at V and 5 bases at J, with 20 bases between the two ends. The CDR3 loop spans 16 amino acids. Germline loops: CDR1 MGHDK, CDR2 SYGVNS. Here the CDR3 reads CASSAHGGASRETQYF. CDR3 in DNA: TGTGCCAGCAGTGCCCACGGCGGGGCGAGCCGGGAGACCCAGTACTTC.

V and J are TRBV5-1 and TRBJ2-6; 7 bases fit TRBD1. The germline V gene encodes CDR1 SGHRS and CDR2 YFSETQ. The ends lost 7 bases at V and 0 bases at J; junction bases unmatched: 7. This CDR3 region has 16 residues. In DNA form, the CDR3 reads TGCGCCAGCGGGGACAGTCCCCTCTCTGGGGCCAACGTCCTGACTTTC. Translated: CASGDSPLSGANVLTF.

The CDR3 reads CASSQDAGGSGGYTF. The CDR3, as DNA: TGCGCCAGCAGCCAAGATGCGGGGGGCAGCGGTGGCTACACCTTC. The J gene is TRBJ1-2, the V gene TRBV4-3, with a tentative D call TRBD1 (6 bases). The length of the CDR3 is 15 residues. V was clipped by 0 bases and J by 7 bases, with 15 bases between them. Germline V gene lookup returns CDR1 LGHNA and CDR2 YSLEER.